The clone carrying this T cell receptor (beta chain) was detected many times. The data stem from a study of T cells in Graves' hyperthyroidism and ophthalmopathy. V dropped 5 bases and J dropped 4; count of bases not matched to a gene: 7. The germline CDR1 and CDR2 sequences are MNHEY and SMNVEV (reference sequence). This CDR3 has 16 residues. What was amplified from RNA transcripts were TCR beta CDR3 regions. Researchers ran a first-round RT-PCR on the TCR CDR3 using the HTBI primer set. TCRdb recomputed calls from the multiplex PCR reads with MiXCR, one row per CDR3 protein. The sample lists approximately 600,000 distinct CDR3 sequences, about 15% seen once, with 5.8% in the top ten.

The sequencing sample was made of blood. The rearrangement uses TRBV27 and TRBJ2-7; 14 bases map to TRBD2. This TCR derives from a woman aged 25 to 39 with Graves' hyperthyroidism that later progressed to Graves' ophthalmopathy. This CDR3 is CASSVAGTSGSYEQYF. The CDR3 DNA reads TGTGCCAGCAGTGTCGCCGGGACTAGCGGGAGTTACGAGCAGTACTTC.